Following are 21 T cell receptor beta chains from one sample sequenced in a study of cytomegalovirus exposure and HLA in healthy donors. Primers for the PCR totalled 60 Vbeta and 13 Jbeta. Measured with immunoSEQ multiplex PCR; TCRdb has only the in-frame clones, and not every one. This table has about 140,000 clones, approximately 78% appearing once. The sample consisted of PBMCs. All receptors derive from a woman aged 45 to 65 in good health and CMV-seropositive.

This clone appeared once. This chain links TRBV7-3 with TRBJ2-2; a possible D gene is TRBD1 (5 bases). The germline V gene encodes CDR1 SGHTA and CDR2 FQGTGA. The CDR3 totals 13 residues. V was clipped by 5 bases and J by 6 bases, with 10 bases between them. The CDR3 sequence is CASSHKGSGELFF. In DNA form, the CDR3 reads TGTGCCAGCAGCCACAAGGGGTCCGGGGAGCTGTTTTTT.

The chain carries TRBV13 and TRBJ1-1; D is unresolved. There are 13 residues in the CDR3. Per germline, CDR1 PRHDT and CDR2 FYEKMQ (reference sequence). Trimming cost V 5 bases and J 5 bases, with 12 bases left between them. CDR3 amino acids: CASSRPGWTEAFF. Here the CDR3 DNA reads TGTGCCAGCAGCCGACCCGGGTGGACTGAAGCTTTCTTT.

This clone was seen a handful of times. This chain connects TRBV6-1 to TRBJ1-4, with D unclear. The germline V and J ends were trimmed by 6 bases and 3 bases, with 11 bases remaining between them. Germline CDR1 reads MNHNS; CDR2 reads SASEGT. This CDR3 is 14 amino acids long. CDR3 sequence: CASRGALPNEKLFF. DNA of the CDR3: TGTGCCAGCAGGGGAGCTTTGCCTAATGAAAAACTGTTTTTT.

V and J are TRBV19 and TRBJ1-4; the D gene is possibly TRBD1 (6 bases). Germline V CDR1 and CDR2: LNHDA, SQIVND (reference sequence). This CDR3 has 15 amino acids. Trimming stripped 3 bases from V and 7 bases from J, with 15 bases between. The CDR3 sequence is CASSIGQGFTEKLFF. The CDR3 region has the DNA TGTGCCAGTAGTATCGGGCAGGGGTTTACTGAAAAACTGTTTTTT.

V gene TRBV19 combines with J gene TRBJ2-2; D is possibly TRBD1 (6 bases). Deletions cut 1 base from V and 1 base from J, with 7 bases between. The CDR3 has 15 residues. Germline-derived CDR1 and CDR2 are LNHDA and SQIVND (reference sequence). CDR3 sequence: CASSIVRGNTGELFF. The CDR3, as DNA: TGTGCCAGTAGTATAGTCAGGGGGAACACCGGGGAGCTGTTTTTT.

This clone was seen once. This chain connects TRBV5-8 to TRBJ2-5, with D possibly being TRBD2 (5 bases). The ends were cut back, 2 bases at V and 1 base at J, with 12 bases in the middle. The CDR3 runs 15 residues. CDR1 and CDR2 (germline): SGHTS, YDEGEE. The CDR3 nucleotides read TGTGCCAGCAGCTTAGTGAGGACTTCCCAAGAGACCCAGTACTTC. Its translation: CASSLVRTSQETQYF.

V and J are TRBV5-1 and TRBJ2-5; possible D gene TRBD1, 6 bases. Germline V gives CDR1 SGHRS, CDR2 YFSETQ. There are 14 residues in the CDR3. Between the trimmed V and J ends, which lost 4 bases and 2 bases, there was a span of 12 bases. CDR3 in DNA: TGCGCCAGCAGCCCTGGGACATTTCAAGAGACCCAGTACTTC. Encoded protein: CASSPGTFQETQYF.

This rearrangement joins TRBV6-5 to TRBJ2-5; 9 bases fit TRBD2. This CDR3 is built from 15 residues. V lost 4 bases and J lost 5; bases outside the gene matches: 8. Germline V gene lookup returns CDR1 MNHEY and CDR2 SVGAGI. The CDR3 DNA sequence: TGTGCCAGCAGTTTCGGCGGGAGGGCCGCGGAGACCCAGTACTTC. Translated, it gives CASSFGGRAAETQYF.

The genes are TRBV2 and TRBJ2-3, with TRBD2 identical over 8 bases. V shed 5 bases, J shed 4 bases, and the junction held 8 bases outside the gene matches. Germline CDR1 and CDR2: SNHLY and FYNNEI. The CDR3 is 15 amino acids. The chain's CDR3 is CASSIRLASSDTQYF. The CDR3 DNA is TGTGCCAGCAGTATCCGACTAGCGAGCTCAGATACGCAGTATTTT.

A single count supports this clone. The chain employs TRBV15 and TRBJ2-1; 11 bases fit TRBD2. The length of the CDR3 is 17 residues. Trimming took 7 bases from V and 3 from J; bases not matched to a gene: 11. Germline CDR1 reads LNHNV; CDR2 reads YYDKDF (reference sequence). Here the CDR3 DNA reads TGTGCCACCACCCGACGGTCTGGACTAGCGGGCTACAATGAGCAGTTCTTC. Its protein is CATTRRSGLAGYNEQFF. Combining the CDR3 with reference TRBV15 and TRBJ2-1 gives the whole variable domain DAMVIQNPRYQVTQFGKPVTLSCSQTLNHNVMYWYQQKSSQAPKLLFHYYDKDFNNEADTPDNFQSRRPNTSFCFLDIRSPGLGDTAMYLCATTRRSGLAGYNEQFFGPGTRLTVL.

V is TRBV7-9 and J is TRBJ2-7; D gene ambiguous. Germline assignment: CDR1 SEHNR and CDR2 FQNEAQ (reference sequence). Between the trimmed V and J ends, which lost 4 bases and 3 bases, there was a span of 4 bases. The CDR3 is made up of 11 amino acids. The CDR3 here is CASSSLYEQYF. The CDR3 region has the DNA TGTGCCAGCAGCTCCCTCTACGAGCAGTACTTC. Variable domain in full (rest from reference TRBV7-9 and TRBJ2-7): DTGVSQNPRHKITKRGQNVTFRCDPISEHNRLYWYRQTLGQGPEFLTYFQNEAQLEKSRLLSDRFSAERPKGSFSTLEIQRTEQGDSAMYLCASSSLYEQYFGPGTRLTVT.

The chain uses TRBV10-3 and TRBJ2-1; 8 bases align to TRBD1. The CDR3 has 13 residues. Germline V gene data show CDR1 as ENHRY and CDR2 as SYGVKD. The V and J ends lost 7 bases and 2 bases, in that order; junction bases with no gene match: 1. The CDR3 sequence is CAIKQGAYNEQFF. CDR3 bases: TGTGCCATCAAACAGGGGGCCTACAATGAGCAGTTCTTC.

The V gene is TRBV7-2, the J gene TRBJ1-6; 12 bases line up with TRBD1. The CDR3 extends over 15 amino acids. Germline CDR1 reads SGHTA; CDR2 reads FQGNSA. The junction had 6 bases not matched to a gene; V was cut back by 5 bases and J by 10 bases. Written as DNA, the CDR3 is TGTGCCAGCAGCGCGGGGACAGGGGGCTGGTCACCCCTCCACTTT. It encodes CASSAGTGGWSPLHF.

In this sample, this clone turned up once. This sequence joins TRBV14 and TRBJ2-5; D not certain. The CDR3 covers 14 residues. CDR1 is SGHDN and CDR2 is FVKESK in the germline V gene. Trimming cost V 3 bases and J 1 base, with 9 bases left between them. CDR3 nucleotides: TGTGCCAGCAGCCACTTGACTTCCCAAGAGACCCAGTACTTC. The encoded protein is CASSHLTSQETQYF. The full variable domain, its missing parts supplied by reference TRBV14 and TRBJ2-5, is EAGVTQFPSHSVIEKGQTVTLRCDPISGHDNLYWYRRVMGKEIKFLLHFVKESKQDESGMPNNRFLAERTGGTYSTLKVQPAELEDSGVYFCASSHLTSQETQYFGPGTRLLVL.

The DNA of the CDR3 is TGTGCCAGCAACCGGGACAGATATAATGAGCAGTTCTTC. Translating it yields CASNRDRYNEQFF. V is TRBV2 and J is TRBJ2-1; TRBD1 agrees at 7 bases. The germline CDR1 and CDR2 sequences are SNHLY and FYNNEI. V was pared by 7 bases and J by 7 bases, with 7 bases of the junction left unmatched. The CDR3 is made up of 13 amino acids. The full variable domain, completed using reference TRBV2 and TRBJ2-1, is EPEVTQTPSHQVTQMGQEVILRCVPISNHLYFYWYRQILGQKVEFLVSFYNNEISEKSEIFDDQFSVERPDGSNFTLKIRSTKLEDSAMYFCASNRDRYNEQFFGPGTRLTVL.

The rearrangement joins TRBV27 to TRBJ2-2, with 8 bases lining up with TRBD2. The ends lost 4 bases at V and 2 bases at J; junction bases unmatched: 3. Germline CDR1 and CDR2: MNHEY and SMNVEV (reference sequence). This CDR3 comprises 15 residues. The CDR3 is CASSYSGVNTGELFF. In DNA form, the CDR3 reads TGTGCCAGCAGTTATAGCGGGGTCAACACCGGGGAGCTGTTTTTT.

This clone was found a few times. The genes are TRBV4-3 and TRBJ2-7, with TRBD2 identical over 8 bases. The germline V gene has CDR1 LGHNA and CDR2 YSLEER. The CDR3 length is 15 residues. The J segment lost 2 bases and the V segment lost 2 bases, leaving 5 bases of the junction unmatched. The CDR3 nucleotides read TGCGCCAGCAGCCAACACACTAGCGGAACCTACGAGCAGTACTTC. Encoded protein: CASSQHTSGTYEQYF.

This chain joins TRBV7-9 and TRBJ2-5; 9 nucleotides align to TRBD1. The J call is in doubt because the DNA end fits TRBJ2-7 better. The CDR3 is made up of 17 amino acids. CDR1 and CDR2 (germline): SEHNR, FQNEAQ (reference sequence). The CDR3 loop is CASSLGVTGGGSYEQYF. The CDR3 nucleotides read TGTGCCAGCAGCTTAGGGGTGACAGGGGGAGGCTCCTACGAGCAGTACTTC.

CDR3 protein: CASSDSISGTAPYNEQFF. CDR3 bases: TGTGCCAGCAGTGACTCGATTAGCGGGACTGCCCCCTACAATGAGCAGTTCTTC. The chain has TRBV6-4 and TRBJ2-1, with 8 bases aligning to TRBD2. The trim removed 0 bases at V and 2 bases at J, leaving 9 bases unmatched. Per germline, CDR1 MRHNA and CDR2 SNTAGT. The CDR3 loop spans 18 amino acids.

The CDR3 region has the DNA TGTGCCAGCAGTTCTATGGACAGGATGAACACTGAAGCTTTCTTT. This sequence encodes CASSSMDRMNTEAFF. V gene TRBV6-1 combines with J gene TRBJ1-1; 7 bases line up with TRBD1. The CDR3 is 15 residues long. Trimming cost V 5 bases and J 0 bases; bases outside gene matches: 6. CDR1 and CDR2 from the germline V gene are MNHNS and SASEGT.

The V gene is TRBV30, the J gene TRBJ1-3; no clear D gene. The CDR3 sequence is 20 residues long. Germline assignment: CDR1 GTSNPN and CDR2 SVGIG (reference sequence). V lost 4 bases and J 0 bases, leaving 28 bases between the germline ends. This CDR3 is CAWISYVGLADRSSGNTIYF. CDR3 nucleotide sequence: TGTGCCTGGATTTCCTACGTCGGCCTCGCAGACCGGAGCTCTGGAAACACCATATATTTT.